This passage covers 16 T cell receptor beta chains from one sample sequenced in a study of early T cells in non-severe SARS-CoV-2 infection. TCRdb used MiXCR to reprocess the 5' RACE reads, holding one entry per CDR3 protein. The sample lists fewer than 45,000 distinct CDR3 sequences; over 8.5% were seen once. Sample: whole blood. The source of these receptors is an adult who was a healthcare worker with PCR-confirmed SARS-CoV-2 infection or an uninfected control (not recorded which).

A few counts support this clonotype. The gene calls are TRBV2 and TRBJ2-1, with D maybe TRBD1 (6 bases). V dropped 0 bases and J dropped 6 bases, with 12 bases sitting between them. Germline V gene data show CDR1 as SNHLY and CDR2 as FYNNEI. The CDR3 runs 15 residues. The CDR3 here is CASSEAGAGVNEQFF. DNA for the CDR3: TGTGCCAGCAGTGAAGCTGGGGCAGGGGTCAATGAGCAGTTCTTC.

The sample holds many counts of this clonotype. V and J are TRBV5-1 and TRBJ2-3; D perhaps matches TRBD2 (6 bases). Trimming stripped 0 bases from V and 3 bases from J, with 14 bases between. The germline V gene has CDR1 SGHRS and CDR2 YFSETQ. The CDR3 is 16 residues long. The DNA of the CDR3 is TGCGCCAGCAGCTTGGAACCGGGGGTCGGGACAGATACGCAGTATTTT. This gives the protein CASSLEPGVGTDTQYF.

The genes are TRBV6-5 and TRBJ1-1; TRBD1 aligns across 7 bases. The V gene's germline CDR1 is MNHEY and CDR2 SVGAGI. The CDR3 has 15 amino acids. Trimming cost V 6 bases and J 1 base; bases outside gene matches: 8. This chain's CDR3 is CASSLTGARNTEAFF. CDR3 bases: TGTGCCAGCAGCCTAACAGGGGCACGGAACACTGAAGCTTTCTTT.

In its sample, this clonotype was seen many times. The V and J genes are TRBV6-2 or TRBV6-3 and TRBJ2-7; 8 positions match TRBD1. Germline-derived CDR1 and CDR2 are MNHEY and SVGEGT. V dropped 6 bases and J dropped 0; count of bases not matched to a gene: 4. The CDR3 extends over 14 amino acids. The CDR3 nucleotides are TGTGCCAGCAGCAACAGGGGGGTCTCCTACGAGCAGTACTTC. The encoded protein is CASSNRGVSYEQYF.

This clonotype occurred many times. The chain carries TRBV19 and TRBJ1-4; 8 nucleotides match TRBD1. CDR3 length: 15 residues. CDR1 is LNHDA, CDR2 SQIVND, per germline (reference sequence). V was pared by 4 bases and J by 6 bases, with 7 bases of the junction left unmatched. CDR3 nucleotides: TGTGCCAGTAGTAACGACAGGGGCTTTTATGAAAAACTGTTTTTT. Translated, it gives CASSNDRGFYEKLFF. Complete variable domain (other parts from reference TRBV19 and TRBJ1-4): DGGITQSPKYLFRKEGQNVTLSCEQNLNHDAMYWYRQDPGQGLRLIYYSQIVNDFQKGDIAEGYSVSREKKESFPLTVTSAQKNPTAFYLCASSNDRGFYEKLFFGSGTQLSVL.

This clonotype was seen ten or more times. V gene TRBV9 combines with J gene TRBJ1-5, with unresolved D. V lost 3 bases to trimming and J lost 9 bases, with 10 bases between them. The germline gives CDR1 SGDLS, CDR2 YYNGEE. The CDR3 extends over 12 amino acids. The CDR3 here is CASSATSGPQHF. CDR3 nucleotides: TGTGCCAGCAGCGCCACGTCCGGGCCCCAGCATTTT.

There are many counts of this clonotype. This chain connects TRBV11-2 to TRBJ2-5; D call uncertain. The germline V and J ends were trimmed by 1 base and 7 bases, with 10 bases remaining between them. Germline CDR1 is SGHAT and CDR2 is FQNNGV. The CDR3 spans 13 residues. The CDR3, as DNA: TGTGCCAGCAGCTTAGGAAGGCATGGGACCCAGTACTTC. It encodes CASSLGRHGTQYF.

This clonotype was found many times. In nucleotides, the CDR3 is TGCGCCAGTAGGGACCGATACAATGAGCAGTTCTTC. It is translated as CASRDRYNEQFF. The chain links TRBV4-1 to TRBJ2-1; D could derive from TRBD1 or TRBD2 (5 bases each). The V gene's germline CDR1 is MGHRA and CDR2 YSYEKL. The ends were cut back, 9 bases at V and 4 bases at J, with 10 bases in the middle. The CDR3 spans 12 residues.

This clonotype was seen repeatedly, ten times or more. This CDR3 is CASSQDRYYGYTF. The CDR3 DNA is TGCGCCAGCAGCCAAGATCGATACTATGGCTACACCTTC. This chain links TRBV4-1 with TRBJ1-2; D gene uncertain. Between the trimmed V and J ends, which lost 0 bases and 3 bases, there was a span of 5 bases. CDR1 is MGHRA, CDR2 YSYEKL, per germline. The CDR3 contains 13 residues.

This clonotype was counted ten times or more. The V and J genes are TRBV6-5 and TRBJ1-4; unclear D gene. This CDR3 has 15 residues. Trimming cost V 0 bases and J 6 bases, with 11 bases left between them. Germline CDR1 reads MNHEY; CDR2 reads SVGAGI. CDR3 amino acids: CASSYSMSTDEKLFF. The CDR3, as DNA: TGTGCCAGCAGTTACTCGATGTCCACTGATGAAAAACTGTTTTTT.

This clonotype was recorded many times. The chain recombines TRBV7-6 with TRBJ2-1, with 12 bases aligning to TRBD1. The V and J ends lost 5 bases and 7 bases, in that order; junction bases with no gene match: 9. Germline CDR1 SGHVS, CDR2 FNYEAQ. The CDR3 has 16 amino acids. The CDR3 spells CASSRLGQGAVNEQFF. Here the CDR3 DNA reads TGTGCCAGCAGCCGCTTGGGACAGGGGGCCGTTAATGAGCAGTTCTTC.

The rearrangement uses TRBV25-1 and TRBJ1-1; TRBD1 is a possible D gene (5 bases). The CDR3 consists of 13 residues. V was cut by 7 bases and J by 3 bases, with 12 bases left in between. In germline, CDR1 is MGHDK, CDR2 SYGVNS. The CDR3 DNA sequence: TGTGCCAGCACCTACAAGACAGACACTGAAGCTTTCTTT. Its translation is CASTYKTDTEAFF.

This clonotype occurred many times. The J gene is TRBJ2-1, the V gene TRBV11-2; 14 bases align to TRBD2. Germline trimming cut 3 bases from V and 6 bases from J; bases unmatched to any gene: 1. Germline loops: CDR1 SGHAT, CDR2 FQNNGV. This CDR3 spans 15 amino acids. The CDR3, as DNA: TGTGCCAGCAGCTTGACTAGCGGGGGGGCCAATGAGCAGTTCTTC. It translates to CASSLTSGGANEQFF.

Turning to this clonotype: At one of its ends the junction is not consistent with the germline gene, which may arise from a read error. The chain recombines TRBV11-2 with TRBJ2-7; D uncertain. The germline gives CDR1 SGHAT, CDR2 FQNNGV. The CDR3 spans 11 residues. Here the CDR3 reads CASSLDRLMDF. In nucleotides, the CDR3 is TGTGCCAGCAGCTTAGATCGACTGATGGACTTC.

The rearrangement uses TRBV7-3 and TRBJ2-2, with TRBD1 matching 9 bases. Germline lookup yields CDR1 SGHTA and CDR2 FQGTGA. The CDR3 is 15 amino acids. The V gene end was trimmed by 6 bases and the J gene end by 3 bases; junction bases not matched to a gene: 5. The CDR3 nucleotides are TGTGCCAGCAGGATCACAGGGGGCCACACCGGGGAGCTGTTTTTT. Protein product: CASRITGGHTGELFF.

This clonotype was counted many times. V and J are TRBV3-1 and TRBJ1-1; no firm D call. This CDR3 is built from 13 residues. V shed 4 bases and J shed 3 bases, with 9 bases lying between them. Germline CDR1 and CDR2: LGHDT and YNNKEL (reference sequence). The CDR3 DNA reads TGTGCCAGCAGCCTGCGGGTCGACACTGAAGCTTTCTTT. Amino acids: CASSLRVDTEAFF.